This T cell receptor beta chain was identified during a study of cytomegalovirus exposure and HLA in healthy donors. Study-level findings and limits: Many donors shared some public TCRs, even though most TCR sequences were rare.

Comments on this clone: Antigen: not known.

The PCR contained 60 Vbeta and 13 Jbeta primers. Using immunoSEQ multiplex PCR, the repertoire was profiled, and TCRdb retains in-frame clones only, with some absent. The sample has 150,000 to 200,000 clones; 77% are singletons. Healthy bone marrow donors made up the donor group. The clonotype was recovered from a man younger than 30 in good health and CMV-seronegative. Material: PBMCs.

CDR3 DNA: TGTGCCAGCAGTCCTTCCTATAGCAATCAGCCCCAGCATTTT. It codes for CASSPSYSNQPQHF. The chain recombines TRBV6-5 with TRBJ1-5; unclear D gene. This CDR3 region has 14 residues. V lost 5 bases and J lost 0, with 8 bases in between. Germline loops: CDR1 MNHEY, CDR2 SVGAGI.